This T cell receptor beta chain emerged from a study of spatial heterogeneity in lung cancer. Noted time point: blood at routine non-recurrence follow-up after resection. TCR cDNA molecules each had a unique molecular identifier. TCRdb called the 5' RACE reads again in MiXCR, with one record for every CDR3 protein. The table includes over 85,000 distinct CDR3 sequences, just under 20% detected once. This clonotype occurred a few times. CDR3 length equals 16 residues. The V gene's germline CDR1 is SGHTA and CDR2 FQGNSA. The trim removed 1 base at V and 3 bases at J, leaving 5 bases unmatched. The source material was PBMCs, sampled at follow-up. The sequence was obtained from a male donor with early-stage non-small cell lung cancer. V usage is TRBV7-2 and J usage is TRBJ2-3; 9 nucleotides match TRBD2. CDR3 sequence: CASSLGLAGRTDTQYF. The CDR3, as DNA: TGTGCCAGCAGCTTAGGTCTAGCGGGAAGGACAGATACGCAGTATTTT.